The subject of this entry is one TCR beta chain. As yet, its antigen is unknown. The CDR3 is 15 residues long. Germline assignment: CDR1 MNHNS and CDR2 SASEGT. J lost 9 bases, V lost 2 bases, and 10 bases had no gene match. This entry belongs to a study of cytomegalovirus exposure and HLA in healthy donors. The study, taken as a whole, reports: Some highly shared sequence variants likely arose as a pipeline artifact.

PCR used 60 Vbeta primers and 13 Jbeta primers. The method was immunoSEQ multiplex PCR; TCRdb's version includes in-frame clones alone and lacks a portion of them. Of 150,000 to 200,000 clones listed, 81% are singletons. At sampling all donors were nominally healthy, likely with unrecorded immune exposures. This sequence was found in a man between 18 and 35 years old in good health and CMV-seronegative. The specimen was PBMCs. The rearrangement links TRBV6-1 to TRBJ2-3; 8 bases align to TRBD2. The CDR3 DNA sequence: TGTGCCAGCAGTGAAATGGTCGGGGGGGCTGGGACGCAGTATTTT. Its protein is CASSEMVGGAGTQYF.